This T cell receptor (beta chain) appears in the sequencing data of a study of T cells in localized non-small cell lung cancer. For this clone: Its antigen is not known.

Germline V gene lookup returns CDR1 SQVTM and CDR2 ANQGSEA. The CDR3 consists of 12 residues. V was shortened by 7 bases and J by 0 bases, with 7 bases between the two germline ends. Whole-study results and caveats: The study linked higher blood T cell density to longer overall survival. There were a median around 59 of the top 100 tumor clones appearing in adjacent lung. Uninvolved adjacent lung, not tumor, had the highest T cell clonality. It remains possible that heterogeneity exists, since only one tumor region was sequenced.

Using immunoSEQ multiplex PCR, the repertoire was profiled, and TCRdb retains in-frame clones only, with some absent. The sample holds more than 15,000 clones, approximately 89% seen once. The sequencing here drew on peripheral blood, taken before any cancer treatment. This chain joins TRBV29-1 and TRBJ1-5, with D unclear. This TCR came from a female donor at least 60 years old with stage III squamous cell lung carcinoma. The CDR3 is CSARDSNQPQHF. CDR3 sequence (DNA): TGCAGCGCTAGAGATAGCAATCAGCCCCAGCATTTT.